This T cell receptor (beta chain) stems from a study of T cells in Graves' hyperthyroidism and ophthalmopathy. This CDR3 is built from 13 residues. To note about this clonotype: The junction departs from the called germline gene at one end, perhaps through a read error.

Authors of the study amplified TCR beta CDR3 regions from RNA transcripts. First-round RT-PCR with HTBI primers amplified the TCR CDR3 region. TCRdb reanalysed the multiplex PCR reads using MiXCR and keeps one entry per CDR3 protein. The sample has some 350,000 distinct CDR3 sequences; 12% to 15% are singletons. Patients having uncontrolled infection, another autoimmune disease, pregnancy or lactation were not included. The sequence derives from a woman between 55 and 75 years old with Graves' ophthalmopathy. Sequenced input: blood. The chain carries TRBV12-3 or TRBV12-4 and TRBJ1-5; perhaps TRBD1 as D (5 bases). DNA of the CDR3: TGTGCCAGCAGTTTACAGGGAGACCAGCTCCAGCATTTT. Translation gives CASSLQGDQLQHF.